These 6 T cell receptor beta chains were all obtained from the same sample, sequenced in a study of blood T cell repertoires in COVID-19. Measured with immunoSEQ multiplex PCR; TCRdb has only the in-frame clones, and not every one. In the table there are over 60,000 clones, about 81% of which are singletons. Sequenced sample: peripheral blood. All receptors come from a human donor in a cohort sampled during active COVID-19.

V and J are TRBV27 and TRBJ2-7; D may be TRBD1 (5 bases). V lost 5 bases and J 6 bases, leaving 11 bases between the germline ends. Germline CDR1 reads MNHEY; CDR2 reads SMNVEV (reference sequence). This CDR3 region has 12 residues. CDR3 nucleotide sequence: TGTGCCAGCAGTCCCCAGGGCTCCGAGCAGTACTTC. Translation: CASSPQGSEQYF.

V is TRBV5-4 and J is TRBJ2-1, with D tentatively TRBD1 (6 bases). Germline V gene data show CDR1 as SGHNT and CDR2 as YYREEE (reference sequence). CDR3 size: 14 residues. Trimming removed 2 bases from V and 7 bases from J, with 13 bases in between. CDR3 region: CASSFHDRKNEQFF. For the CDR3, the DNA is TGTGCCAGCAGCTTCCACGACAGGAAGAATGAGCAGTTCTTC. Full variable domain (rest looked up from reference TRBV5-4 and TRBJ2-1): ETGVTQSPTHLIKTRGQQVTLRCSSQSGHNTVSWYQQALGQGPQFIFQYYREEENGRGNFPPRFSGLQFPNYSSELNVNALELDDSALYLCASSFHDRKNEQFFGPGTRLTVL.

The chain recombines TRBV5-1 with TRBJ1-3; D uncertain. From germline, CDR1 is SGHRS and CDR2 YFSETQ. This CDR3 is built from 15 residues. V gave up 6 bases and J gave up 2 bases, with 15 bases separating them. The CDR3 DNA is TGCGCCAGCACCAGCGGTGGGCAGGCTGGAAACACCATATATTTT. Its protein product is CASTSGGQAGNTIYF.

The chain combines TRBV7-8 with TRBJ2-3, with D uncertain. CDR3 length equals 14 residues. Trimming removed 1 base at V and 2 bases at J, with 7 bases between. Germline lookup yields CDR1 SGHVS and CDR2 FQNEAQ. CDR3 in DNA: TGTGCCAGCAGCTTAGACACGAACACAGATACGCAGTATTTT. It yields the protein CASSLDTNTDTQYF.

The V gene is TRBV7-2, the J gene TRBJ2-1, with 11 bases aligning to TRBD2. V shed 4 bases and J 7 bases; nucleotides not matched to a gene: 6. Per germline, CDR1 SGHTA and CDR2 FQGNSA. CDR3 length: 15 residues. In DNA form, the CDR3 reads TGTGCCAGCAGCTGGCTAGCGGGAGGAGGTAATGAGCAGTTCTTC. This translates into CASSWLAGGGNEQFF.

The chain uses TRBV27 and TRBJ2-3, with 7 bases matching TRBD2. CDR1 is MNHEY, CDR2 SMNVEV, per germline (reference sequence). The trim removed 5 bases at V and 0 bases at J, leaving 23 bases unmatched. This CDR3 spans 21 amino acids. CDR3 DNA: TGTGCCAGCAGTGAACAACACGCCTGCGGGGGTCGTCCGTATAGCACAGATACGCAGTATTTT. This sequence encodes CASSEQHACGGRPYSTDTQYF.